These 18 T cell receptor beta chains share one sample of origin, sequenced in a study of T cells in Graves' hyperthyroidism and ophthalmopathy. Amplification of TCR beta CDR3 regions was performed using RNA transcripts as template. The HTBI primer set drove a first-round RT-PCR of the TCR CDR3. MiXCR, applied by TCRdb to the multiplex PCR reads, yields one record per CDR3 protein. The repertoire holds around 500,000 distinct CDR3 sequences, with about 15% as singletons. Material: blood. These receptors were collected from a woman in her 40s with Graves' hyperthyroidism.

This clonotype was detected many times. The chain joins TRBV28 to TRBJ1-1; D ambiguous. The CDR3 totals 14 residues. Germline loops: CDR1 MDHEN, CDR2 SYDVKM. Between the trimmed V and J ends, which lost 3 bases and 1 base, there was a span of 9 bases. The CDR3 is CASSFGRRNTEAFF. The CDR3 bases are TGTGCCAGCAGTTTTGGGCGGCGGAACACTGAAGCTTTCTTT.

This clonotype occurred a few times. The genes are TRBV14 and TRBJ2-7; 8 bases match TRBD2. J was trimmed by 0 bases and V by 3 bases; bases with no gene match: 10. The CDR3 has 17 residues. Germline assignment: CDR1 SGHDN and CDR2 FVKESK. The CDR3 is CASSHNRLAGGSYEQYF. The CDR3 bases are TGTGCCAGCAGCCACAACAGGCTTGCGGGAGGCTCCTACGAGCAGTACTTC.

In its sample, this clonotype was seen a few times. The chain is built from TRBV11-2 and TRBJ2-7; D perhaps matches TRBD1 (5 bases). The CDR3 spans 14 residues. Between the trimmed V and J ends, which lost 3 bases and 2 bases, there was a span of 11 bases. Per the germline V gene, CDR1 is SGHAT and CDR2 is FQNNGV. The CDR3 loop reads CASSFRQTTYEQYF. CDR3 nucleotides: TGTGCCAGCAGCTTTAGACAGACGACCTACGAGCAGTACTTC.

The CDR3 nucleotides read TGTGCCAGCAGTGAATATGGGGAGGCTAGCTCAGATGAGCAGTTCTTC. This codes for CASSEYGEASSDEQFF. The genes are TRBV25-1 and TRBJ2-1; the D gene is possibly TRBD2 (6 bases). Germline-derived CDR1 and CDR2 are MGHDK and SYGVNS. Trimming removed 0 bases at V and 8 bases at J, with 17 bases between. The CDR3 contains 16 residues. The whole variable domain, filled in from reference TRBV25-1 and TRBJ2-1, reads EADIYQTPRYLVIGTGKKITLECSQTMGHDKMYWYQQDPGMELHLIHYSYGVNSTEKGDLSSESTVSRIRTEHFPLTLESARPSHTSQYLCASSEYGEASSDEQFFGPGTRLTVL.

This clonotype was found many times. This CDR3 is CASSPPWREATSYEQYF. The CDR3 region has the DNA TGTGCCAGCAGCCCGCCATGGCGGGAGGCGACCTCCTACGAGCAGTACTTC. The chain links TRBV7-9 to TRBJ2-7, with 8 bases fitting TRBD2. Germline-derived CDR1 and CDR2 are SEHNR and FQNEAQ (reference sequence). V dropped 5 bases and J dropped 0; count of bases not matched to a gene: 12. This CDR3 region has 17 residues.

This clonotype came up a few times. The chain has TRBV27 and TRBJ1-2; D gene ambiguous. Trimming pared 8 bases from V and 5 bases from J, leaving 18 bases between. The CDR3 length is 14 residues. Germline loops: CDR1 MNHEY, CDR2 SMNVEV (reference sequence). CDR3 sequence reads: CASRTWSGQYGYTF. The CDR3 region has the DNA TGTGCCAGCCGAACTTGGAGCGGGCAGTATGGCTACACCTTC.

The chain employs TRBV27 and TRBJ2-1; a possible D gene is TRBD2 (6 bases). Deletions cut 4 bases from V and 5 bases from J, with 15 bases between. The CDR3 has 15 residues. Germline V CDR1 and CDR2: MNHEY, SMNVEV (reference sequence). CDR3 residues: CASSSGLWAHNEQFF. The CDR3 DNA reads as TGTGCCAGCAGTTCCGGACTATGGGCGCACAATGAGCAGTTCTTC.

With regard to this clonotype: A junction boundary mismatches the germline segment, possibly from a read error. J is TRBJ2-2 and V is TRBV18; TRBD2 might be the D (6 bases). The germline V gene encodes CDR1 KGHSH and CDR2 LQKENI. This CDR3 is 15 amino acids long. CDR3 region: CASSPRRDLYRELSF. In DNA form, the CDR3 reads TGTGCCAGCTCACCAAGGAGAGACCTGTACCGGGAGCTGTCTTTT.

This clonotype was observed at least ten times. V is TRBV11-3 and J is TRBJ1-1; a weak D match, TRBD1 (6 bases). V shed 3 bases and J shed 4 bases, with 9 bases lying between them. CDR1 and CDR2 from the germline V gene are SGHNT and YENEEA. This CDR3 comprises 13 residues. CDR3 sequence: CASSFTGSTEAFF. CDR3 sequence (DNA): TGTGCCAGCAGCTTTACAGGGTCCACTGAAGCTTTCTTT.

This clonotype has ten or more counts. The chain has TRBV10-3 and TRBJ2-7; unclear D gene. Germline-derived CDR1 and CDR2 are ENHRY and SYGVKD. There are 16 residues in the CDR3. V was shortened by 0 bases and J by 0 bases, with 12 bases between the two germline ends. CDR3 loop: CAISESVSSSSYEQYF. The CDR3 DNA follows: TGTGCCATCAGTGAGTCGGTCAGTTCGAGCTCCTACGAGCAGTACTTC.

This clonotype was observed at least ten times. The genes are TRBV11-2 and TRBJ2-7; TRBD1 matches at 9 bases. Trimming took 8 bases from V and 3 from J; bases not matched to a gene: 8. The germline V gene encodes CDR1 SGHAT and CDR2 FQNNGV. The CDR3 has 14 amino acids. CDR3 sequence: CASVAQGAYYEQYF. CDR3 bases: TGTGCCAGCGTCGCACAGGGGGCTTACTACGAGCAGTACTTC.

This clonotype was counted ten times or more. The chain uses TRBV7-2 and TRBJ2-3; tentative D call: TRBD2 (7 bases). This CDR3 comprises 18 residues. Deletions cut 3 bases from V and 0 bases from J, with 19 bases between. Germline V gene lookup returns CDR1 SGHTA and CDR2 FQGNSA. The CDR3 reads CASSFGRGGGKSTDTQYF. Here the CDR3 DNA reads TGTGCCAGCAGCTTCGGAAGGGGGGGCGGGAAAAGCACAGATACGCAGTATTTT.

This clonotype was picked up many times. The J gene is TRBJ2-7, the V gene TRBV27; D gene ambiguous. Germline lookup yields CDR1 MNHEY and CDR2 SMNVEV (reference sequence). The CDR3 extends over 15 amino acids. V was clipped by 3 bases and J by 3 bases, with 15 bases between them. Here the CDR3 reads CASSFSSWESYEQYF. The DNA for the CDR3 is TGTGCCAGCAGTTTTAGTTCGTGGGAAAGCTACGAGCAGTACTTC.

The chain combines TRBV7-9 with TRBJ2-1; 7 bases map to TRBD1. Germline values: CDR1 SEHNR, CDR2 FQNEAQ (reference sequence). V lost 11 bases, J lost 10 bases, and 14 bases stayed unmatched. The CDR3 spans 13 residues. CDR3: CAYYDRDFYEQFF. The CDR3 DNA follows: TGTGCCTATTACGACAGGGATTTCTACGAGCAGTTCTTC.

This clonotype was recorded many times. This sequence joins TRBV10-3 and TRBJ1-2, with 9 bases lining up with TRBD1. The CDR3 length is 13 residues. Trimming cost V 8 bases and J 4 bases; bases outside gene matches: 5. CDR1 and CDR2 (germline): ENHRY, SYGVKD. The CDR3 loop is CAIGDRETYGYTF. Written as DNA, the CDR3 is TGTGCCATCGGGGACAGGGAGACCTATGGCTACACCTTC.

This sequence joins TRBV19 and TRBJ1-5; D not certain. The length of the CDR3 is 12 residues. CDR1 is LNHDA and CDR2 is SQIVND in the germline V gene (reference sequence). Between the trimmed V and J ends, which lost 7 bases and 6 bases, there was a span of 10 bases. This CDR3 reads CASNTGGQPQHF. CDR3 nucleotides: TGTGCCAGTAATACTGGCGGTCAGCCCCAGCATTTT.

The chain is built from TRBV3-1 and TRBJ2-5; tentative D call: TRBD1 (6 bases). Germline-derived CDR1 and CDR2 are LGHDT and YNNKEL (reference sequence). V was trimmed by 7 bases and J by 2 bases, leaving 11 bases between them. This CDR3 contains 13 residues. The CDR3 loop reads CASTRTAQETQYF. Here the CDR3 DNA reads TGTGCCAGCACCCGGACAGCGCAAGAGACCCAGTACTTC.

This clonotype was found many times. This chain connects TRBV14 to TRBJ2-7; tentatively, D is TRBD1 (6 bases). The CDR3 totals 13 residues. CDR1 is SGHDN and CDR2 is FVKESK in the germline V gene. The germline V and J ends were trimmed by 4 bases and 3 bases, with 10 bases remaining between them. The DNA for the CDR3 is TGTGCCAGCAGCCCGGGGACACACTACGAGCAGTACTTC. It translates to CASSPGTHYEQYF.